This T cell receptor beta chain was sequenced in a study of blood T cell repertoires in COVID-19. This clone was observed a few times. Under the authors' procedure: Amplification from reference gene primers served as the basis for estimated nucleated cell counts. Using immunoSEQ multiplex PCR, the repertoire was profiled, and TCRdb retains in-frame clones only, with some absent. The DNA gave D and trimming, while V, J and clone size come from that table. This sample has about 350,000 clones, with about 89% found just once. Germline V gene lookup returns CDR1 KGHSH and CDR2 LQKENI. The CDR3 consists of 16 residues. Trimming took off 0 bases at V and 9 bases at J, with 17 bases between the two ends.

The specimen sequenced was peripheral blood. V is TRBV18 and J is TRBJ2-2; D possibly corresponds to TRBD2 (7 bases). The TCR was taken from a woman between 50 and 59 years old with COVID-19, enrolled during active disease. Written as DNA, the CDR3 is TGTGCCAGCTCACCACCAGCGGGACAAATAGGAAGGGAGCTGTTTTTT. It is translated as CASSPPAGQIGRELFF.